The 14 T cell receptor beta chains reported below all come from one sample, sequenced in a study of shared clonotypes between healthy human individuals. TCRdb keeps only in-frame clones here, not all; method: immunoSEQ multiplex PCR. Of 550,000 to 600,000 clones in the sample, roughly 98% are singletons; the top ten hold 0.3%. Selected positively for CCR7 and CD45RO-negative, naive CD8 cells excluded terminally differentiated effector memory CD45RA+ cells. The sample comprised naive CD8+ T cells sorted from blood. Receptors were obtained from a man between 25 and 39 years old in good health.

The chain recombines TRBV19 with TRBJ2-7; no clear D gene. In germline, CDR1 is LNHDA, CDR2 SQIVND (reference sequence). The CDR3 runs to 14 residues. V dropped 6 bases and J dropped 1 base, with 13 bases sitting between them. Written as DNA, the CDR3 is TGTGCCAGTAGAACCCGGCTGCCTTCCTACGAGCAGTACTTC. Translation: CASRTRLPSYEQYF. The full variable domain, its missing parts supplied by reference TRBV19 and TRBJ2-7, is DGGITQSPKYLFRKEGQNVTLSCEQNLNHDAMYWYRQDPGQGLRLIYYSQIVNDFQKGDIAEGYSVSREKKESFPLTVTSAQKNPTAFYLCASRTRLPSYEQYFGPGTRLTVT.

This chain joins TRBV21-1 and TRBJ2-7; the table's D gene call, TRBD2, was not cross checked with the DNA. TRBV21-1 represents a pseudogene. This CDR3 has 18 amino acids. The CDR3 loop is CASSNPTGTSGDSYEQYF. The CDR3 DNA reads TGTGCCAGCAGCAACCCCACAGGGACTAGCGGGGACTCCTACGAGCAGTACTTC.

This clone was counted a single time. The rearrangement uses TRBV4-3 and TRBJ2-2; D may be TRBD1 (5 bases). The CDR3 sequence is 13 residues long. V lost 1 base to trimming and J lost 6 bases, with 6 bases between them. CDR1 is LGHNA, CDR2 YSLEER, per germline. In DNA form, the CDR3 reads TGCGCCAGCAGCCAAGTAGGGGCCGGGGAGCTGTTTTTT. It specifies CASSQVGAGELFF.

CDR3 DNA: TGTGCCAGCAGTTACTCCCTGTTCCTCCTCCACTACGAGCAGTACTTC. This codes for CASSYSLFLLHYEQYF. The chain recombines TRBV6-5 with TRBJ2-7; D is undetermined. CDR1 is MNHEY and CDR2 is SVGAGI in the germline V gene. The CDR3 spans 16 residues. V lost 0 bases and J 3 bases, leaving 15 bases between the germline ends.

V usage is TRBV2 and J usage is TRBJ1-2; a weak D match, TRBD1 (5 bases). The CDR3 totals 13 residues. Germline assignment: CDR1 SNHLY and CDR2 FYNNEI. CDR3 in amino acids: CATPPGQDYGYTF. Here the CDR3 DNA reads TGTGCTACACCTCCAGGGCAGGACTATGGCTACACCTTC.

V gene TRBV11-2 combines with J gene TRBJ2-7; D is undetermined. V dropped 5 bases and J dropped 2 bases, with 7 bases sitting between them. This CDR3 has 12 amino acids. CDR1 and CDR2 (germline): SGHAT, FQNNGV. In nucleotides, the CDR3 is TGTGCCAGCAGCATCCTCGCCTACGAGCAGTACTTC. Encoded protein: CASSILAYEQYF.

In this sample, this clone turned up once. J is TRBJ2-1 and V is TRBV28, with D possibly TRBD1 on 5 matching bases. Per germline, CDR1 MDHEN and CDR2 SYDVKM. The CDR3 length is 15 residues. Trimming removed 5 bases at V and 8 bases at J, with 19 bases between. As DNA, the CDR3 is TGTGCCAGCAGTCGTCCAAGGCAGGGTTCGTATGAGCAGTTCTTC. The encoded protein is CASSRPRQGSYEQFF. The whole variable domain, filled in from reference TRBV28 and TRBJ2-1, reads DVKVTQSSRYLVKRTGEKVFLECVQDMDHENMFWYRQDPGLGLRLIYFSYDVKMKEKGDIPEGYSVSREKKERFSLILESASTNQTSMYLCASSRPRQGSYEQFFGPGTRLTVL.

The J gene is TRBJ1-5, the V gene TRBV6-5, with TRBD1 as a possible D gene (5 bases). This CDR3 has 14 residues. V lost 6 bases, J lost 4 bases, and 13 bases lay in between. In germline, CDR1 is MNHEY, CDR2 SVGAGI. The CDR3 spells CASRHRDRNQPQHF. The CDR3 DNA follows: TGTGCCAGCAGACACCGGGACCGTAATCAGCCCCAGCATTTT.

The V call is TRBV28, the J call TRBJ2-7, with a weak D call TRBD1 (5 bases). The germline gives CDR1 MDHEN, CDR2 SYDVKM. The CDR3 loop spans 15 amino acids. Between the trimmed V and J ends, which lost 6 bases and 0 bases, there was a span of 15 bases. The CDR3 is CASSLDQGYSYEQYF. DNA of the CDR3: TGTGCCAGCAGCCTCGATCAGGGTTACTCCTACGAGCAGTACTTC.

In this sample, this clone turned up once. The CDR3 loop is CASSQDSSGGYGYTF. For the CDR3, the DNA is TGCGCCAGCAGCCAAGACAGCTCGGGGGGCTATGGCTACACCTTC. The chain couples TRBV4-1 to TRBJ1-2, with a possible D match to TRBD1 (5 bases). From germline, CDR1 is MGHRA and CDR2 YSYEKL. The ends were cut back, 0 bases at V and 4 bases at J, with 12 bases in the middle. The CDR3 runs 15 residues.

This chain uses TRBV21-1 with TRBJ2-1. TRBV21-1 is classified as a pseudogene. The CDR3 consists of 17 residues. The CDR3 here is CASTSAKWASSYNEQFF. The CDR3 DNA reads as TGTGCCAGCACCAGCGCCAAGTGGGCTAGCTCCTACAATGAGCAGTTCTTC.

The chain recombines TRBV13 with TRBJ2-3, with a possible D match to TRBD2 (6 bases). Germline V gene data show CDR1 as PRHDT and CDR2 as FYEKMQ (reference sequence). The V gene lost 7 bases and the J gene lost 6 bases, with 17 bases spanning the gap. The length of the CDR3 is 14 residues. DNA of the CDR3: TGTGCCAGCACCCCCGCCGCGGGGCGCGATACGCAGTATTTT. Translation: CASTPAAGRDTQYF.

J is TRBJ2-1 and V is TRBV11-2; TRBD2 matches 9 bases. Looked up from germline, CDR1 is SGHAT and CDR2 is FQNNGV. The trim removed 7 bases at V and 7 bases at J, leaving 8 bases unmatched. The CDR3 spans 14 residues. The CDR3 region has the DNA TGTGCCAGCATTGGAGCGGGAGGTAGAAATGAGCAGTTCTTC. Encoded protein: CASIGAGGRNEQFF.

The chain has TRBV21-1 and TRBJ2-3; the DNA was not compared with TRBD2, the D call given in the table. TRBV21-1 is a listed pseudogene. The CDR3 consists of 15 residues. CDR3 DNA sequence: TGTGCCAGCAGGGTGACTAGCGGGAGTCATGATACGCAGTATTTT. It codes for CASRVTSGSHDTQYF.